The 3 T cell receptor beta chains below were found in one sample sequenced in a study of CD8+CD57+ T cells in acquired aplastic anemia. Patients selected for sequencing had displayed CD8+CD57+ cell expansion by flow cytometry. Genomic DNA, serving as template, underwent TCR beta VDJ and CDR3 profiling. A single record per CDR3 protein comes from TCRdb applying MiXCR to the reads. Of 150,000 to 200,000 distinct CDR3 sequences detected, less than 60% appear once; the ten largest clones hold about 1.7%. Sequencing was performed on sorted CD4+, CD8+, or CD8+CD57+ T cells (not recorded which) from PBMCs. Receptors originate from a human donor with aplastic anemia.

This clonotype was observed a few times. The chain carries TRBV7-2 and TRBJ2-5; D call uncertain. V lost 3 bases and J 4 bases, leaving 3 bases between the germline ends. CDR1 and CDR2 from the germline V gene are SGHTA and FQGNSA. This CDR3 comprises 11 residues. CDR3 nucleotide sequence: TGTGCCAGCAGCTTTACAGAGACCCAGTACTTC. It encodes CASSFTETQYF.

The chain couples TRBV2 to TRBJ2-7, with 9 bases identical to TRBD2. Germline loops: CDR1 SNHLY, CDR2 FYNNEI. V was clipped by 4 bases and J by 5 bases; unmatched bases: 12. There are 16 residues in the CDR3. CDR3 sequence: CASSGSLAGVSDEQYV. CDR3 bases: TGTGCCAGCAGTGGGTCGTTAGCGGGGGTCAGCGACGAGCAGTACGTC.

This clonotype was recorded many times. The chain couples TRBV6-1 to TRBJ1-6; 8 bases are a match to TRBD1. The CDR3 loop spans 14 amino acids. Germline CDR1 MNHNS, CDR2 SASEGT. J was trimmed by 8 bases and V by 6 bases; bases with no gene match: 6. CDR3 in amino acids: CASRLGQGDSPLHF. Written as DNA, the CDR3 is TGTGCCAGCAGGTTAGGACAGGGTGATTCACCCCTCCACTTT.